The 28 T cell receptor beta chains below all came from one sample that was sequenced in a study of CD8+CD57+ T cells in acquired aplastic anemia. Profiles of TCR beta VDJ and CDR3 were generated from a genomic DNA template. MiXCR, applied by TCRdb to the reads, yields one record per CDR3 protein. This sample has around 430,000 distinct CDR3 sequences, with less than 35% found just once. Sequencing was done on patients that had shown CD8+CD57+ cell expansion by flow cytometry. The specimen sequenced was sorted CD4+, CD8+, or CD8+CD57+ T cells (not recorded which) from PBMCs. These receptors were obtained from a human donor with aplastic anemia.

This clonotype was counted between two and nine times. The genes are TRBV19 and TRBJ1-1, with 10 bases that match TRBD1. With V trimmed by 5 bases and J by 4 bases, 4 bases remained unmatched. Germline assignment: CDR1 LNHDA and CDR2 SQIVND (reference sequence). CDR3 length: 14 amino acids. The CDR3 protein is CASSGQGVSTEAFF. CDR3 nucleotides: TGTGCCAGTAGTGGACAGGGGGTGAGCACTGAAGCTTTCTTT.

This clonotype was seen a handful of times. The chain employs TRBV10-3 and TRBJ1-5; D not certain. The CDR3 extends over 14 amino acids. V was pared by 10 bases and J by 2 bases, with 15 bases between. The germline V gene has CDR1 ENHRY and CDR2 SYGVKD. The CDR3 sequence is CASCTSGGNQPQHF. The CDR3 bases are TGTGCCAGCTGCACATCTGGTGGCAATCAGCCCCAGCATTTT.

This clonotype appeared many times. The J gene is TRBJ2-7, the V gene TRBV7-9; 14 bases match TRBD2. Trimming took 1 base from V and 6 from J; bases not matched to a gene: 2. The length of the CDR3 is 15 residues. Germline CDR1 is SEHNR and CDR2 is FQNEAQ (reference sequence). The CDR3 protein is CASSLGLAGGFEQYF. DNA of the CDR3: TGTGCCAGCAGCTTAGGACTAGCGGGAGGGTTCGAGCAGTACTTC.

At least ten counts were recorded for this clonotype. This sequence joins TRBV25-1 and TRBJ1-1; D gene ambiguous. The germline CDR1 and CDR2 sequences are MGHDK and SYGVNS. The ends were cut back, 5 bases at V and 5 bases at J, with 9 bases in the middle. The CDR3 consists of 12 residues. CDR3 amino acids: CASSSAGTEAFF. The CDR3 DNA reads TGTGCCAGCAGTTCTGCAGGTACTGAAGCTTTCTTT. Full variable domain (missing parts from reference TRBV25-1 and TRBJ1-1): EADIYQTPRYLVIGTGKKITLECSQTMGHDKMYWYQQDPGMELHLIHYSYGVNSTEKGDLSSESTVSRIRTEHFPLTLESARPSHTSQYLCASSSAGTEAFFGQGTRLTVV.

This clonotype was counted many times. The chain links TRBV2 to TRBJ1-2; TRBD1 is a possible D gene (6 bases). CDR3 length: 15 amino acids. V was trimmed by 9 bases and J by 7 bases, leaving 24 bases between them. Germline V gene sequence: CDR1 SNHLY, CDR2 FYNNEI. The CDR3 bases are TGTGCCAGTAATTCGGCGGGGGGGCCTAGTGGTGGCTACACCTTC. It yields the protein CASNSAGGPSGGYTF.

V usage is TRBV19 and J usage is TRBJ1-2; the D is unclear. The CDR3 is 16 amino acids. With 5 bases removed from V and 0 bases from J, the gap between germline ends came to 16 bases. Germline CDR1 is LNHDA and CDR2 is SQIVND (reference sequence). CDR3 nucleotides: TGTGCCAGTAGTTCGACAAGACGGGATACTAACTATGGCTACACCTTC. Translation gives CASSSTRRDTNYGYTF.

There are many counts of this clonotype. The V gene is TRBV7-2, the J gene TRBJ2-5; D gene uncertain. Per germline, CDR1 SGHTA and CDR2 FQGNSA. CDR3 length: 12 residues. V was cut by 2 bases and J by 4 bases, with 5 bases left in between. CDR3 nucleotides: TGTGCCAGCAGCTTAAGCAGAGAGACCCAGTACTTC. Translated, it gives CASSLSRETQYF.

The V and J genes are TRBV20-1 and TRBJ1-1; 7 bases map to TRBD1. The CDR3 consists of 13 residues. Germline V lookup: CDR1 DFQATT, CDR2 SNEGSKA (reference sequence). J gave up 8 bases and V 6 bases, and 12 bases lay outside the gene matches. CDR3: CSADRTSVNEAFF. CDR3 DNA: TGCAGTGCGGACAGGACATCCGTCAACGAAGCTTTCTTT.

This rearrangement joins TRBV5-1 to TRBJ1-1; 7 bases fit TRBD1. The germline CDR1 and CDR2 sequences are SGHRS and YFSETQ. The trim removed 5 bases at V and 0 bases at J, leaving 4 bases unmatched. The CDR3 loop spans 14 amino acids. The CDR3 DNA sequence: TGCGCCAGCAGAGAAGGGGGCCTGAACACTGAAGCTTTCTTT. Protein: CASREGGLNTEAFF.

This clonotype was counted many times. V is TRBV20-1 and J is TRBJ2-7, with D possibly matching TRBD2 (6 bases). Germline CDR1 is DFQATT and CDR2 is SNEGSKA (reference sequence). The CDR3 spans 13 residues. Trimming removed 3 bases from V and 3 bases from J, with 12 bases in between. The CDR3 sequence is CSARSLASYEQYF. DNA for the CDR3: TGCAGTGCTAGGTCTCTAGCGAGCTACGAGCAGTACTTC.

The sample holds many counts of this clonotype. The chain's CDR3 is CASSPGIARENSDTQYF. The CDR3 DNA sequence: TGTGCCAGCAGCCCCGGCATCGCGCGGGAGAACTCAGATACGCAGTATTTT. The chain has TRBV11-1 and TRBJ2-3; 7 bases are shared with TRBD2. The V gene end was trimmed by 5 bases and the J gene end by 4 bases; junction bases not matched to a gene: 15. Germline V gene lookup returns CDR1 SGHAT and CDR2 FQDESV (reference sequence). The CDR3 has 17 residues.

This chain connects TRBV12-3 or TRBV12-4 to TRBJ2-3, with a possible D match to TRBD1 (6 bases). CDR3 size: 13 residues. With 6 bases removed from V and 0 bases from J, the gap between germline ends came to 7 bases. The CDR3, as DNA: TGTGCCAGCAGACAGGGAAGCACAGATACGCAGTATTTT. It specifies CASRQGSTDTQYF.

The chain combines TRBV6-2 or TRBV6-3 with TRBJ1-1; 7 bases line up with TRBD1. This CDR3 has 14 amino acids. Germline V lookup: CDR1 MNHEY, CDR2 SVGEGT. V was pared by 0 bases and J by 5 bases, with 3 bases of the junction left unmatched. The CDR3 DNA sequence: TGTGCCAGCAGTTACTCCCCAGGGGGTACTGAAGCTTTCTTT. Encoded protein: CASSYSPGGTEAFF.

Only a few counts were recorded for this clonotype. This chain joins TRBV6-1 and TRBJ1-5, with 10 bases that match TRBD1. Looked up from germline, CDR1 is MNHNS and CDR2 is SASEGT. CDR3 size: 15 residues. V shed 6 bases and J 1 base; nucleotides not matched to a gene: 3. In nucleotides, the CDR3 is TGTGCCAGCAGCACGGGACAGGGGAGCAATCAGCCCCAGCATTTT. Its protein product is CASSTGQGSNQPQHF.

This clonotype was recorded a few times. This chain uses TRBV4-1 with TRBJ2-5, with 7 bases that match TRBD1. The CDR3 length is 16 residues. CDR1 and CDR2 from the germline V gene are MGHRA and YSYEKL. J lost 4 bases, V lost 4 bases, and 12 bases had no gene match. CDR3 residues: CASSPLETGAGETQYF. The CDR3 DNA reads as TGCGCCAGCAGCCCCCTAGAAACAGGGGCCGGAGAGACCCAGTACTTC.

This clonotype was recorded at least ten times. The chain recombines TRBV29-1 with TRBJ2-1; D gene ambiguous. This CDR3 region has 16 residues. Germline V gene data show CDR1 as SQVTM and CDR2 as ANQGSEA. Trimming removed 7 bases at V and 5 bases at J, with 24 bases between. CDR3 sequence reads: CSARRSAQETNNEQFF. The CDR3 bases are TGCAGCGCCCGCAGGTCAGCTCAGGAGACCAACAATGAGCAGTTCTTC.

The CDR3 DNA follows: TGTGCCAGCAGTTACTCGAGGGGGTCCCAGTACTTC. Translation gives CASSYSRGSQYF. The chain employs TRBV6-5 and TRBJ2-7; weak D call: TRBD1 (6 bases). Germline CDR1 is MNHEY and CDR2 is SVGAGI. V lost 0 bases to trimming and J lost 10 bases, with 10 bases between them. The CDR3 contains 12 residues.

This clonotype was counted ten times or more. The V gene is TRBV7-9, the J gene TRBJ1-2; D gene uncertain. The length of the CDR3 is 12 residues. Trimming took 3 bases from V and 7 from J, leaving 9 bases between them. CDR1 and CDR2 from the germline V gene are SEHNR and FQNEAQ (reference sequence). CDR3 region: CASSLPLGGYTF. The CDR3, as DNA: TGTGCCAGCAGCTTGCCGTTGGGTGGCTACACCTTC.

V gene TRBV6-1 combines with J gene TRBJ1-2, with D perhaps TRBD1 (6 bases). From germline, CDR1 is MNHNS and CDR2 SASEGT. This CDR3 region has 14 residues. V was trimmed by 0 bases and J by 12 bases, leaving 17 bases between them. CDR3 DNA: TGTGCCAGCAGTGAAGCTCGGGGGGCGCGCGGCCACACCTTC. It specifies CASSEARGARGHTF.

Ten or more counts support this clonotype. The chain employs TRBV3-1 and TRBJ2-2, with 10 bases lining up with TRBD1. V gave up 8 bases and J gave up 5 bases; unmatched junction bases: 5. Germline loops: CDR1 LGHDT, CDR2 YNNKEL (reference sequence). This CDR3 has 14 amino acids. This CDR3 reads CASRQGAQTGELFF. Written as DNA, the CDR3 is TGTGCCAGCCGACAGGGGGCTCAGACCGGGGAGCTGTTTTTT.

This clonotype has more than one count but fewer than ten. The chain links TRBV11-2 to TRBJ2-1; D uncertain. V was cut by 7 bases and J by 5 bases, with 18 bases left in between. CDR3 length: 15 amino acids. CDR1 is SGHAT, CDR2 FQNNGV, per germline. CDR3 nucleotide sequence: TGTGCCAGCACCTCCCAGCCCGCCGCCGACAATGAGCAGTTCTTC. This encodes CASTSQPAADNEQFF.

About this clonotype itself: The junction does not match germline at one end; this may be a read error. The chain recombines TRBV5-1 with TRBJ1-1; possibly TRBD1 for D (5 bases). The CDR3 loop spans 16 amino acids. Per the germline V gene, CDR1 is SGHRS and CDR2 is YFSETQ. The CDR3 here is CASSRTSSGEGTEALF. CDR3 in DNA: TGCGCCAGCAGCCGCACCTCGTCCGGGGAGGGGACTGAAGCTCTCTTT.

The genes are TRBV30 and TRBJ1-6, with D uncertain. The CDR3 extends over 12 amino acids. Trimming removed 4 bases at V and 14 bases at J, with 15 bases between. Germline CDR1 is GTSNPN and CDR2 is SVGIG (reference sequence). CDR3 bases: TGTGCCTGGAAGCCCGGGAGTCTAACCCTCCACTTT. This sequence encodes CAWKPGSLTLHF.

This clonotype was found a few times. The rearrangement joins TRBV7-6 to TRBJ1-1, with TRBD1 as a possible D gene (5 bases). Germline V lookup: CDR1 SGHVS, CDR2 FNYEAQ. This CDR3 is built from 13 residues. With 3 bases removed from V and 4 bases from J, the gap between germline ends came to 9 bases. The CDR3 DNA follows: TGTGCCAGCAGCTTTAAGGGGCCCACTGAAGCTTTCTTT. This gives the protein CASSFKGPTEAFF. Looking up the rest from reference TRBV7-6 and TRBJ1-1 gives the full variable domain: GAGVSQSPRYKVTKRGQDVALRCDPISGHVSLYWYRQALGQGPEFLTYFNYEAQQDKSGLPNDRFSAERPEGSISTLTIQRTEQRDSAMYRCASSFKGPTEAFFGQGTRLTVV.

This clonotype was seen at least ten times. This chain connects TRBV5-1 to TRBJ1-2; D is uncertain. Germline lookup yields CDR1 SGHRS and CDR2 YFSETQ. There are 11 residues in the CDR3. V lost 0 bases and J 8 bases, leaving 5 bases between the germline ends. For the CDR3, the DNA is TGCGCCAGCAGCTTGGAGGGCGGCTACACCTTC. Its translation: CASSLEGGYTF.

The chain has TRBV20-1 and TRBJ1-5; 10 nucleotides align to TRBD1. CDR1 and CDR2 from the germline V gene are DFQATT and SNEGSKA (reference sequence). The J segment lost 0 bases and the V segment lost 6 bases, leaving 8 bases of the junction unmatched. CDR3 length: 16 residues. CDR3 residues: CSAIGQGGNSNQPQHF. DNA for the CDR3: TGCAGTGCCATTGGACAGGGGGGGAATAGCAATCAGCCCCAGCATTTT.

In its sample, this clonotype was seen many times. The V and J genes are TRBV2 and TRBJ1-3; a weak D match, TRBD1 (5 bases). The CDR3 runs 15 residues. Germline-derived CDR1 and CDR2 are SNHLY and FYNNEI. The V end was cut by 2 bases, the J end by 0 bases, with 8 bases between. The CDR3 spells CASSESGDSGNTIYF. The CDR3, as DNA: TGTGCCAGCAGTGAATCGGGGGACTCTGGAAACACCATATATTTT.

Regarding this clonotype: With a much larger clone just one base away, this may be a read error. V and J are TRBV20-1 and TRBJ1-3, with a weak D call TRBD1 (5 bases). CDR3 length: 13 residues. Germline CDR1 and CDR2: DFQATT and SNEGSKA (reference sequence). For the CDR3, the DNA is TGCAGTGCTAGAAGGGCAGGGAGCAACACCATATGTTTT. Translating it yields CSARRAGSNTICF.